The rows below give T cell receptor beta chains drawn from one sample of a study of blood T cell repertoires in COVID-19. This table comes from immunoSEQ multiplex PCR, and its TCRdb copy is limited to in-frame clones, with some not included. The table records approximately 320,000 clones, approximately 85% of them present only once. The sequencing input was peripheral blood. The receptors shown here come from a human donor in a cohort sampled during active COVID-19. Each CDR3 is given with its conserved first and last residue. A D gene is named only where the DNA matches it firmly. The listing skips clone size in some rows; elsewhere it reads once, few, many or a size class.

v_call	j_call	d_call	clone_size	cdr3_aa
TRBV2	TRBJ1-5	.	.	CASSEQYSNQPQHF
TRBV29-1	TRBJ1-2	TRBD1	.	CSAEGTEGINYGYTF
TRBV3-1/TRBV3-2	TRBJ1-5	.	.	CASSSHRLRQPQHF
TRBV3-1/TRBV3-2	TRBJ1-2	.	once	CASSLNTGGYGYTF
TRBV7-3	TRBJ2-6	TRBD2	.	CASSLRGGESGANVLTF
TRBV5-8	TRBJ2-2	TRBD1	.	CASSRQGKGPGELFF
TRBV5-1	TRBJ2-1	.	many	CASRGSSYNEQFF
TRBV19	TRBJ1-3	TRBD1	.	CASKTGQGRNTIYF
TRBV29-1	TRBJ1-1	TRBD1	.	CSVLTGQGKTEAFF
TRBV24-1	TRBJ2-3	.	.	CATSDLGRTDTQYF
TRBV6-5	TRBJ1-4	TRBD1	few	CASSDSDRGGEKLFF
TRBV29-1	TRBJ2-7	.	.	CSVFVPGRSYEQYF
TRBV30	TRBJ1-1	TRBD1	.	CAADRARTEAFF
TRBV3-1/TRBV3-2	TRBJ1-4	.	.	CASSLSRGTNEKLFF
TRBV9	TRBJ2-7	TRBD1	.	CASNTGTETYEQYF
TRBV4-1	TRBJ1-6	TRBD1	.	CASSQDRGLDSNSPLHF
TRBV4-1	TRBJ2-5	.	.	CASRGFDRNQGQETQYF
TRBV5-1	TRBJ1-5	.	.	CASSLQGPQPQHF
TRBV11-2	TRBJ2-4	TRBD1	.	CASSLRQGNIQYF
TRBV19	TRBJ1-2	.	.	CASSIDSQVYGYTF
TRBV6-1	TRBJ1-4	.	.	CASSDPTTGEKLFF
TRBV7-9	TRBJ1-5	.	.	CASRKEQGQPQHF
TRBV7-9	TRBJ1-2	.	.	CASNESGVGYGYTF
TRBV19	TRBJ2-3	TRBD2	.	CASRRRGVSTDTQYF